Listed here are 17 T cell receptor beta chains from one sample, sequenced in a study of radiation and T cells in renal cell carcinoma. Profiled with immunoSEQ multiplex PCR; TCRdb holds only in-frame clones, not every one. The table has about 49,000 clones, approximately 80% seen once. As to time point: baseline pretreatment blood. Treatment here: 15 Gy SBRT to primary tumor, nephrectomy 4 weeks later. The sequencing here drew on blood, taken from a patient whose treatment included radiotherapy and nephrectomy. These TCRs come from a woman between 65 and 79 years old with renal cell carcinoma.

This clone has just a few counts. The V gene is TRBV10-3, the J gene TRBJ2-3; maybe TRBD1 (6 bases). CDR1 is ENHRY, CDR2 SYGVKD, per germline. This CDR3 has 15 amino acids. The V end was cut by 4 bases, the J end by 3 bases, with 14 bases between. The CDR3, as DNA: TGTGCCATCAGTGCCACACAGGGTGGTACAGATACGCAGTATTTT. This gives the protein CAISATQGGTDTQYF.

V usage is TRBV19 and J usage is TRBJ1-1; D is unresolved. Looked up from germline, CDR1 is LNHDA and CDR2 is SQIVND (reference sequence). This CDR3 is built from 11 residues. Trimming took off 10 bases at V and 5 bases at J, with 11 bases between the two ends. CDR3: CATLWGTEAFF. CDR3 sequence (DNA): TGTGCCACCCTATGGGGTACTGAAGCTTTCTTT.

This clone was detected once. The genes are TRBV9 and TRBJ2-7; perhaps TRBD1 as D (6 bases). V was trimmed by 4 bases and J by 6 bases, leaving 26 bases between them. This CDR3 is 17 amino acids long. Per the germline V gene, CDR1 is SGDLS and CDR2 is YYNGEE. CDR3 region: CASSPHIRSRGVGEQYF. The CDR3 nucleotides read TGTGCCAGCAGCCCCCATATCAGGTCCAGGGGAGTAGGCGAGCAGTACTTC.

The CDR3 spells CASSPLDGGIELGELFF. The CDR3 DNA sequence: TGCGCCAGCAGCCCCCTGGATGGCGGGATAGAACTCGGGGAGCTGTTTTTT. The chain joins TRBV5-1 to TRBJ2-2, with D possibly being TRBD2 (6 bases). Trimming stripped 4 bases from V and 7 bases from J, with 23 bases between. The length of the CDR3 is 17 residues. CDR1 SGHRS and CDR2 YFSETQ come from the germline V gene.

The V gene is TRBV11-2, the J gene TRBJ1-1; 9 positions match TRBD1. CDR1 is SGHAT and CDR2 is FQNNGV in the germline V gene. The junction had 5 bases not matched to a gene; V was cut back by 5 bases and J by 1 base. This CDR3 comprises 15 residues. The CDR3 region has the DNA TGTGCCAGCAGCCAACGACAGGGGGAGAACACTGAAGCTTTCTTT. Its protein product is CASSQRQGENTEAFF.

The rearrangement links TRBV7-9 to TRBJ2-3; either TRBD1 or TRBD2 may supply D (5 bases each). Trimming took off 4 bases at V and 8 bases at J, with 19 bases between the two ends. The CDR3 covers 15 residues. Germline assignment: CDR1 SEHNR and CDR2 FQNEAQ (reference sequence). CDR3 coding DNA: TGTGCCAGCAGCTCTCCCCCTCTCGGGGCCGTTACGCAGTATTTT. It translates to CASSSPPLGAVTQYF.

The chain carries TRBV9 and TRBJ2-3; TRBD2 might be the D (6 bases). This CDR3 has 14 amino acids. V was trimmed by 3 bases and J by 4 bases, leaving 12 bases between them. Germline V gives CDR1 SGDLS, CDR2 YYNGEE. The CDR3 DNA is TGTGCCAGCAGCGAGAGAGTAGCGGCAGATACGCAGTATTTT. Amino acids: CASSERVAADTQYF. The variable domain in full, with the rest retrieved from reference TRBV9 and TRBJ2-3, is DSGVTQTPKHLITATGQRVTLRCSPRSGDLSVYWYQQSLDQGLQFLIQYYNGEERAKGNILERFSAQQFPDLHSELNLSSLELGDSALYFCASSERVAADTQYFGPGTRLTVL.

The rearrangement links TRBV29-1 to TRBJ2-7; the match to TRBD1 covers 10 bases. This CDR3 has 12 amino acids. Germline V CDR1 and CDR2: SQVTM, ANQGSEA. V was clipped by 7 bases and J by 6 bases; unmatched bases: 6. DNA for the CDR3: TGCAGCGCCGGGACAGGGGCGGCCGAGCAGTACTTC. It specifies CSAGTGAAEQYF.

This clone occurred once. The V and J genes are TRBV18 and TRBJ2-5; D is perhaps TRBD1 or TRBD2 (5 bases each). Per the germline V gene, CDR1 is KGHSH and CDR2 is LQKENI. Trimming removed 2 bases at V and 5 bases at J, with 15 bases between. This CDR3 spans 15 amino acids. The CDR3 bases are TGTGCCAGCTCACCAGGGGCAGGGAGATTCGAGACCCAGTACTTC. Its protein is CASSPGAGRFETQYF.

This clone was seen a handful of times. CDR3 sequence (DNA): TGTGCCAGCAGCCCCCAGGGTAGCGGGAGTGCGGGAACCGGGGAGCTGTTTTTT. It yields the protein CASSPQGSGSAGTGELFF. The genes are TRBV7-9 and TRBJ2-2, with TRBD2 identical over 9 bases. Germline lookup yields CDR1 SEHNR and CDR2 FQNEAQ (reference sequence). This CDR3 comprises 18 residues. V lost 5 bases to trimming and J lost 5 bases; unmatched junction nucleotides: 15.

J is TRBJ1-3 and V is TRBV2; 7 nucleotides agree with TRBD1. CDR3 length equals 17 residues. The germline V gene has CDR1 SNHLY and CDR2 FYNNEI. The V gene end was trimmed by 1 base and the J gene end by 0 bases; junction bases not matched to a gene: 6. The CDR3 spells CASSEEGAAFSGNTIYF. In DNA form, the CDR3 reads TGTGCCAGCAGTGAAGAGGGGGCAGCCTTCTCTGGAAACACCATATATTTT.

The chain uses TRBV15 and TRBJ1-6; no firm D call. V was pared by 0 bases and J by 11 bases, with 11 bases between. CDR1 is LNHNV and CDR2 is YYDKDF in the germline V gene (reference sequence). The CDR3 contains 14 residues. The CDR3 region is CATSRDQELTPLHF. For the CDR3, the DNA is TGTGCCACCAGCAGAGATCAAGAGTTAACACCCCTCCACTTT.

The chain couples TRBV6-5 to TRBJ1-2; D is unresolved. CDR3 length equals 13 residues. The V end was cut by 2 bases, the J end by 7 bases, with 11 bases between. Per germline, CDR1 MNHEY and CDR2 SVGAGI. The CDR3 region has the DNA TGTGCCAGCAGTTACCCGGGCGCTTCTGGCTACACCTTC. This sequence encodes CASSYPGASGYTF.

This chain joins TRBV18 and TRBJ1-2; 10 bases match TRBD1. Per the germline V gene, CDR1 is KGHSH and CDR2 is LQKENI. This CDR3 spans 15 amino acids. V trimming: 4 bases; J trimming: 1 base; junction bases outside the gene matches: 3. In nucleotides, the CDR3 is TGTGCCAGCTCACAGGGACAGGGGCTTAACTATGGCTACACCTTC. Translated: CASSQGQGLNYGYTF. Using reference TRBV18 and TRBJ1-2 for the parts outside the CDR3, the full variable domain is NAGVMQNPRHLVRRRGQEARLRCSPMKGHSHVYWYRQLPEEGLKFMVYLQKENIIDESGMPKERFSAEFPKEGPSILRIQQVVRGDSAAYFCASSQGQGLNYGYTFGSGTRLTVV.

The genes are TRBV9 and TRBJ2-3; TRBD1 agrees at 8 bases. The V segment lost 3 bases and the J segment 6 bases; nucleotides outside the gene matches: 12. In germline, CDR1 is SGDLS, CDR2 YYNGEE. The CDR3 runs 16 residues. CDR3 in amino acids: CASSGGAGQEGDTQYF. DNA of the CDR3: TGTGCCAGCAGCGGTGGGGCGGGACAGGAGGGGGATACGCAGTATTTT.

The V gene is TRBV9, the J gene TRBJ1-6; 7 nucleotides match TRBD1. The CDR3 sequence is 15 residues long. Germline V gene lookup returns CDR1 SGDLS and CDR2 YYNGEE. Trimming cost V 3 bases and J 6 bases; bases outside gene matches: 6. Here the CDR3 DNA reads TGTGCCAGCAGCGGACAGGGTATGGTTAATTCACCCCTCCACTTT. Translated, it gives CASSGQGMVNSPLHF.

This clone was seen only a few times. The gene calls are TRBV6-6 and TRBJ2-1; the match to TRBD2 covers 7 bases. Germline V gives CDR1 MNHNY, CDR2 SVGAGI (reference sequence). The CDR3 is 13 amino acids. J gave up 9 bases and V 1 base, and 3 bases lay outside the gene matches. CDR3 in amino acids: CASSYWGEGEQFF. CDR3 nucleotides: TGTGCCAGCAGTTACTGGGGGGAGGGTGAGCAGTTCTTC.